The clone carrying this TCR beta chain was observed a few times. Its antigen is still unknown. These data belong to a study of T cell responses to AZD1222 COVID-19 vaccine. Clones were read by immunoSEQ multiplex PCR, and TCRdb kept only the in-frame ones, dropping some. The table records 90,000 to 150,000 clones, roughly 89% of them present only once. The CDR3 is made up of 16 amino acids. Trimming cost V 2 bases and J 7 bases; bases outside gene matches: 3. Germline V gene data show CDR1 as MNHEY and CDR2 as SVGAGI. The study's findings and limits: Across spike, vaccine-associated CD4 TCRs were found, dominant at 160-218 and 743-854.

This receptor was taken from an adult in good health. The specimen comprised peripheral blood, sampled on day 0 of AZD1222 vaccination. The V call is TRBV6-5, the J call TRBJ2-1; 15 bases fit TRBD2. CDR3: CASSYTGLAGGNEQFF. CDR3 nucleotide sequence: TGTGCCAGCAGTTACACGGGACTAGCGGGAGGTAATGAGCAGTTCTTC.